The present TCR beta chain was sequenced within a study of T cell responses to AZD1222 COVID-19 vaccine (dated by TCRdb to the early 2020s). Looking at the study overall: AZD1222 recipients with second doses at about 4 weeks or about 12 weeks were pooled, because spike-specific TCR depth and breadth did not differ between schedules. TCR sequencing covered some 240 trial participants: 207 given two doses of AZD1222 and 26 given two doses of MenACWY control vaccine. Enrollment into the trials was organized by age into subgroups of 18-55, 56-69 and 70-plus years, and those subgroups contained roughly 150, 30 and 60 TCR-sequenced participants, respectively.

The CDR3 regions of human TCRbeta chains were subjected to immunosequencing. Turning to the authors' computational methods: TCRs in the repertoires were matched against a reference library of SARS-CoV-2-specific TCRs that had been generated with the MIRA antigen-specificity platform. Breadth was defined as the fraction of unique TCRs that were SARS-CoV-2-associated. Depth was defined as the fraction of total T cells that were SARS-CoV-2-associated. Each spike-specific TCR was assigned to its reactive spike region and to a CD4 or CD8 class using the MIRA data. Log10-transformed breadth and depth values were compared by one-way ANOVA with Sidak's multiple comparisons tests. TCRdb stores this immuneACCESS table with in-frame sequences only. Part of the clones is absent; in the studies checked, under half of the shortfall reflects unresolved V genes, and no reason is known for the rest. V, J and clone size are those of that table, while D and trimming were read from the DNA. Counted in this sample were roughly 160,000 clones; 88% of them appeared once. Of the sample, around 5.2% falls within the top ten clones.

Read against the paper, the sample's time point label means: baseline before first vaccination. Vaccinee samples were obtained from the UK trials COV001 and COV002, which included a single-blind randomized controlled phase 2/3 trial of AZD1222 (ChAdOx1 nCoV-19) in healthy adults. Trial participant PBMC samples were collected at day 0 and day 28 after the second dose for TCRbeta chain sequencing. The investigation overall reported the following: Participants were mostly white British, with more females than males. The authors suggested clonal diversity may have been underestimated. CD4 TCRs associated with the vaccine covered the entire spike protein, and the dominant responses were in regions 160-218 and 743-854. Reportedly, almost half of the unique spike-specific TCRs recognized epitopes lying outside the regions that are mutated in the B.1.351 and B.1.1.7 variants. Because no samples from the day 14 peak response were available, repertoires could be characterized only after the peak T cell response. Only five to seven AZD1222 recipients were SARS-CoV-2 seropositive at baseline, limiting conclusions about previously exposed vaccinees. The 56-69-year group was small, and its depth increase did not reach significance, likely because of low power. Spike-specific TCR breadth and depth rose significantly after two AZD1222 doses compared with day 0 and with MenACWY recipients.

This clone was observed a single time. Its antigen has not been determined. Base qualities are not at hand, and no much larger clone is one base apart. The CDR3 starts with the cysteine, ends with the phenylalanine, and has 15 residues. Only the CDR3 part of the read is kept: 45 bases, read in frame from the first base. Trimming takes 4 bases off V and 3 bases off J; junction bases not matched to a gene: 7. Per the germline V gene, ENHRY is the CDR1 and SYGVKD is the CDR2. The source is an adult in good health. The rearranged chain carries TRBV10-3 and TRBJ1-1; 8 central nucleotides agree with TRBD1. The specimen was peripheral blood, collected on day 0 of AZD1222 vaccination. This receptor carries the CDR3 CAISGSGGADTEAFF. The DNA is TGTGCCATCAGTGGGTCAGGGGGCGCCGACACTGAAGCTTTCTTT.